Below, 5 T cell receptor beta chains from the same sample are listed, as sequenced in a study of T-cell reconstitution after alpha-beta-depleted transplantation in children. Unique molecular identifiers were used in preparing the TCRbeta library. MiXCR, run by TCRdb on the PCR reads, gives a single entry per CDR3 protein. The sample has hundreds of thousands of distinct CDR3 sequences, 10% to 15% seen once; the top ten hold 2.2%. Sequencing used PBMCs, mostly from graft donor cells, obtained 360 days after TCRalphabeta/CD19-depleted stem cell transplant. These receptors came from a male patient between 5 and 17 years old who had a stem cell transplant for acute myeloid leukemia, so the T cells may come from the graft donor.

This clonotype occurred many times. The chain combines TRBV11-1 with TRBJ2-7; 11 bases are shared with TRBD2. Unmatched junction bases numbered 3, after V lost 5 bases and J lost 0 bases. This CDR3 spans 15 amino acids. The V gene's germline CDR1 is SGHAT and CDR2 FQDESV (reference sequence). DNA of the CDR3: TGTGCCAGCAGCAAGGGACTAGCGGTCTCCTACGAGCAGTACTTC. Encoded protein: CASSKGLAVSYEQYF. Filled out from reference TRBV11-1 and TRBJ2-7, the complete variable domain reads EAEVAQSPRYKITEKSQAVAFWCDPISGHATLYWYRQILGQGPELLVQFQDESVVDDSQLPKDRFSAERLKGVDSTLKIQPAELGDSAMYLCASSKGLAVSYEQYFGPGTRLTVT.

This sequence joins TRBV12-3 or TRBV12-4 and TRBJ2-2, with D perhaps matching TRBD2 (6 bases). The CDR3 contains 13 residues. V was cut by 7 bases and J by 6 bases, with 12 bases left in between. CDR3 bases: TGTGCCAGCAACGGGAGAAGCGCCGGGGAGCTGTTTTTT. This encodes CASNGRSAGELFF.

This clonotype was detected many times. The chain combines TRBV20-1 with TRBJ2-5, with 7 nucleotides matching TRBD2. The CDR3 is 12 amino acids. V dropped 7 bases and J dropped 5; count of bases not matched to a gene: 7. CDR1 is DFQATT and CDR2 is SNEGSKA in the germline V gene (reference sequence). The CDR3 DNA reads TGCAGTGAGCAGGGTAGCGGGGAGACCCAGTACTTC. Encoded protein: CSEQGSGETQYF.

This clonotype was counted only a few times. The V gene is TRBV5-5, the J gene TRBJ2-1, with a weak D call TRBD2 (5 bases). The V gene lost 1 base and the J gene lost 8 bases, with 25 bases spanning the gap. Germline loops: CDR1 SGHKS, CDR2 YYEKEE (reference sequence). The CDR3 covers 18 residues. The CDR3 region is CASSLLAGRATSWDEQFF. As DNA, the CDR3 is TGTGCCAGCAGCTTGTTAGCTGGGAGAGCGACGTCTTGGGATGAGCAGTTCTTC.

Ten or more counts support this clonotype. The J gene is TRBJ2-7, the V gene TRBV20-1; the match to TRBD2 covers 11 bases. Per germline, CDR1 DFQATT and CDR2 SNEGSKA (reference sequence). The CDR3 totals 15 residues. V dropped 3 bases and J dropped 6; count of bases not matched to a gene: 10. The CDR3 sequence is CSASPLAGGHGEQYF. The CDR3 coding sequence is TGCAGTGCTAGCCCCCTAGCGGGAGGCCACGGCGAGCAGTACTTC.